Described below is a single T cell receptor beta chain sequence and its context. This sample was taken from a study of T cell responses to AZD1222 COVID-19 vaccine. Germline lookup yields CDR1 LGHDT and CDR2 YNNKEL (reference sequence). J was trimmed by 1 base and V by 4 bases; bases with no gene match: 3. This CDR3 contains 14 residues. Profiling relied on immunoSEQ multiplex PCR, and the TCRdb table lists in-frame clones only, not all of them. The sample includes around 80,000 clones, around 93% of them seen just once. The sample was peripheral blood, taken 28 days after the second AZD1222 dose. The genes are TRBV3-1 (or the pseudogene TRBV3-2) and TRBJ1-1; TRBD1 matches at 7 bases. This clonotype was obtained from an adult who received the AZD1222 COVID-19 vaccine. The CDR3 sequence is CASSLRTGNTEAFF. In DNA form, the CDR3 reads TGTGCCAGCAGCCTCCGGACAGGGAACACTGAAGCTTTCTTT.